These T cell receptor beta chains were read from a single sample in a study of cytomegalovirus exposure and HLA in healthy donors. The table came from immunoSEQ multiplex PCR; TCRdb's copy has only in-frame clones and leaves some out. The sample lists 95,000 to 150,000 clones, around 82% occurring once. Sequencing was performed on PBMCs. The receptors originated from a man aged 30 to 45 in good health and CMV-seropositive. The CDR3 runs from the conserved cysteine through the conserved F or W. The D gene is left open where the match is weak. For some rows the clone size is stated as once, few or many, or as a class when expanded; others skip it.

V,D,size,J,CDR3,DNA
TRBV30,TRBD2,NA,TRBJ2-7,CAWTKGLAGYEQYF,TGTGCCTGGACCAAGGGACTAGCGGGATACGAGCAGTACTTC
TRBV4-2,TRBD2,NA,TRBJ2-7,CASSTGGGAYEQYF,TGTGCCAGCAGCACGGGAGGGGGGGCCTACGAGCAGTACTTC
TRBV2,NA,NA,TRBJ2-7,CASSESFRTIYEQYF,TGTGCCAGCAGTGAAAGCTTTAGGACTATCTACGAGCAGTACTTC
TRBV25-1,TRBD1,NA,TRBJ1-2,CASSWDRGPNGYTF,TGTGCCAGCAGCTGGGACAGGGGGCCCAATGGCTACACCTTC
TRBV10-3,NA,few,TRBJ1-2,CAISEEGVGFNGYTF,TGTGCCATCAGTGAAGAGGGCGTAGGCTTTAATGGCTACACCTTC
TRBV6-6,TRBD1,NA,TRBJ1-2,CASSYFRTGDYGYTF,TGTGCCAGCAGTTACTTTCGGACAGGGGACTATGGCTACACCTTC
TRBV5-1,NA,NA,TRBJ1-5,CASSRAFDGEGQPQHF,TGCGCCAGCAGCCGGGCCTTTGATGGTGAGGGTCAGCCCCAGCATTTT
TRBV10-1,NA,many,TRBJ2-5,CASSADYQETQYF,TGCGCCAGCAGTGCCGACTACCAAGAGACCCAGTACTTC
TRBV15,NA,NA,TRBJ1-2,CATSRASVLNGYTF,TGTGCCACCAGCAGAGCGTCAGTCCTTAACGGCTACACCTTC
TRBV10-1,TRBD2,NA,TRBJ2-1,CAFPAGEAILSSYNEQFF,TGCGCCTTTCCCGCGGGAGAAGCCATCTTAAGCTCCTACAATGAGCAGTTCTTC
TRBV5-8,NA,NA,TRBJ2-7,CASSLVRGEQYF,TGTGCCAGCAGCTTGGTCCGGGGGGAGCAGTACTTC
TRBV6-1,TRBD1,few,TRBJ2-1,CASSDPGQALNEQFF,TGTGCCAGCAGTGACCCGGGACAGGCCCTCAATGAGCAGTTCTTC
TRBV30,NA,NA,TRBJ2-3,CAWSPITDIGVPTSTDTQYF,TGTGCCTGGAGCCCGATTACCGATATAGGAGTACCCACTAGCACAGATACGCAGTATTTT
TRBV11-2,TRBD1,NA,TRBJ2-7,CASSARTGDEQYF,TGTGCCAGCAGCGCGCGGACAGGGGACGAGCAGTACTTC
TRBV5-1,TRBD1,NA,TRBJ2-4,CASSSGTALVAKNIQYF,TGCGCCAGCAGCTCCGGGACAGCCTTAGTAGCCAAAAACATTCAGTACTTC
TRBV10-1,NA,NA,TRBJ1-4,CASNRTRREKLFF,TGCGCCAGCAATAGGACTCGAAGGGAAAAACTGTTTTTT
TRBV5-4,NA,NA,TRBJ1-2,CASSLRGGYGYTF,TGTGCCAGCAGCCTCAGGGGCGGCTATGGCTACACCTTC
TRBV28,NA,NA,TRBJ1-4,CASRRGDGGEKLFF,TGTGCCAGCAGGCGGGGGGATGGGGGGGAAAAACTGTTTTTT
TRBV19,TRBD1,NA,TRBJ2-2,CASRTGTGYTGELFF,TGTGCCAGTAGGACCGGGACAGGCTACACCGGGGAGCTGTTTTTT
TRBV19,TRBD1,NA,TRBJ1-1,CASSIATGYTTEAFF,TGTGCCAGTAGTATAGCGACAGGGTATACCACTGAAGCTTTCTTT
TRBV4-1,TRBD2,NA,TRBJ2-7,CASSWTELAGGSSQQYF,TGCGCCAGCAGCTGGACAGAGTTAGCGGGAGGGTCGTCTCAGCAGTACTTC
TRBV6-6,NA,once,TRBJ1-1,CASRIGDSRMNTEAFF,TGTGCCAGCAGGATCGGCGACAGCAGAATGAACACTGAAGCTTTCTTT
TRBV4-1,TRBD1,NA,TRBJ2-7,CASSHLQGAGRYEQYF,TGCGCCAGCAGCCACCTCCAGGGGGCGGGAAGGTACGAGCAGTACTTC
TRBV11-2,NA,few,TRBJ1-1,CASSNGGTGGCTEAFF,TGTGCCAGCAGCAATGGGGGGACCGGGGGGTGCACTGAAGCTTTCTTT
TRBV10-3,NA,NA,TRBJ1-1,CAISDRANTEAFF,TGTGCCATCAGTGACAGGGCGAACACTGAAGCTTTCTTT
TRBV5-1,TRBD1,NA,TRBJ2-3,CASSPRRTGTGGDTQYF,TGCGCCAGCAGCCCCCGGCGAACCGGGACAGGAGGTGATACGCAGTATTTT
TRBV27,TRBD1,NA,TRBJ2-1,CASKYTGGNEQFF,TGTGCCAGCAAGTACACAGGGGGCAATGAGCAGTTCTTC
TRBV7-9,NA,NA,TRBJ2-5,CASSPFREKKETQYF,TGTGCCAGCAGCCCCTTCCGGGAGAAGAAAGAGACCCAGTACTTC
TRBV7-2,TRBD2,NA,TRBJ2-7,CASSLVAGGEQYF,TGTGCCAGCAGCTTAGTTGCGGGGGGCGAGCAGTACTTC
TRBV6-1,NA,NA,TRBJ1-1,CASSDPRTQAPLEAFF,TGTGCCAGCAGTGACCCAAGGACACAGGCCCCCCTTGAAGCTTTCTTT
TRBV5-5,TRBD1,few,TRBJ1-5,CASSLGQGPNQPQHF,TGTGCCAGCAGCTTGGGACAGGGTCCGAATCAGCCCCAGCATTTT
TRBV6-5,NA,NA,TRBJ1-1,CASSYGLGNTEAFF,TGTGCCAGCAGTTACGGACTCGGAAACACTGAAGCTTTCTTT
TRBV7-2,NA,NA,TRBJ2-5,CASSSLETQYF,TGTGCCAGCAGCTCCCTGGAGACCCAGTACTTC
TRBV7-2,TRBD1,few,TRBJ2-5,CASRKGASRETQYF,TGTGCCAGCAGAAAGGGGGCTAGCCGGGAGACCCAGTACTTC
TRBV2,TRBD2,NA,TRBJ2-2,CASSGSSGRAGELFF,TGTGCCAGCAGTGGATCTAGCGGGAGGGCCGGGGAGCTGTTTTTT
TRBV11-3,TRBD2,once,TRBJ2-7,CASTGRSSGDFSYEQYF,TGTGCCAGCACCGGGCGGTCTAGCGGGGATTTCTCCTACGAGCAGTACTTC
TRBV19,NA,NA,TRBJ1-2,CASTPRRENYGYTF,TGTGCCAGTACCCCCCGGAGGGAAAACTATGGCTACACCTTC
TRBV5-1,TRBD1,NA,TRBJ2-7,CASKDRGSEQYF,TGCGCCAGCAAAGACAGGGGGTCCGAGCAGTACTTC
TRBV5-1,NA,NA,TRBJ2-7,CASSLARGPLYEQYF,TGCGCCAGCAGCTTGGCCCGCGGGCCCCTCTACGAGCAGTACTTC
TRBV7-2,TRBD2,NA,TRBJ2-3,CASSIGGLAGGLSTDTQYF,TGTGCCAGCAGCATAGGGGGACTAGCGGGAGGGCTTAGCACAGATACGCAGTATTTT
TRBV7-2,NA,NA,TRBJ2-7,CASSLGTGPYEQYF,TGTGCCAGCAGCTTAGGTACAGGCCCCTACGAGCAGTACTTC
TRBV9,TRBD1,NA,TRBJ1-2,CASSLEPGQGVGYTF,TGTGCCAGCAGCCTCGAACCTGGACAGGGGGTTGGCTACACCTTC
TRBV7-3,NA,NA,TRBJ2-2,CASSPSPPPGELFF,TGTGCCAGCAGCCCGAGCCCCCCGCCCGGGGAGCTGTTTTTT
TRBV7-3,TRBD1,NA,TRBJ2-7,CASSLVPGQTYEQYF,TGTGCCAGCAGCTTGGTCCCGGGACAGACCTACGAGCAGTACTTC
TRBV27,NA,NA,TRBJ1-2,CASSLGRGLDGYTF,TGTGCCAGCAGTTTAGGGAGAGGACTGGATGGCTACACCTTC
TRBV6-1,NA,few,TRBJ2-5,CASSLIQGTSETQYF,TGTGCCAGCAGTTTGATCCAGGGGACGAGCGAGACCCAGTACTTC
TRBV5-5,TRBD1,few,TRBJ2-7,CASSPTGAYEQYF,TGTGCCAGCAGCCCCACAGGGGCCTACGAGCAGTACTTC
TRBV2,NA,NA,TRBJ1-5,CASSFDRGSDQPQHF,TGTGCCAGCAGTTTTGACCGGGGGTCGGATCAGCCCCAGCATTTT
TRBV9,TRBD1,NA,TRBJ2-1,CASSGHRGHEQFF,TGTGCCAGCAGCGGCCACAGGGGCCATGAGCAGTTCTTC